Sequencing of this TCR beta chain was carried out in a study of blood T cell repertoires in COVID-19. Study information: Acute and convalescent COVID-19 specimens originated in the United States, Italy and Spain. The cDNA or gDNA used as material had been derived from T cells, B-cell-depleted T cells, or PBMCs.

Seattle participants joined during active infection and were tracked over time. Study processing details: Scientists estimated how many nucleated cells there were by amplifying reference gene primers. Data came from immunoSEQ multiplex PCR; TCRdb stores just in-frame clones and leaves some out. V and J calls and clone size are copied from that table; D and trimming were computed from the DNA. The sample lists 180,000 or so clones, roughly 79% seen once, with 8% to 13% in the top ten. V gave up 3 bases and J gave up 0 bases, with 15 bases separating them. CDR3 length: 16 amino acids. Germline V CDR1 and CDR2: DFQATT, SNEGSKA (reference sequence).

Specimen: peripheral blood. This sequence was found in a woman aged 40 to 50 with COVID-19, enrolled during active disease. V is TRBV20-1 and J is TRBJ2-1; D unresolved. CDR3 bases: TGCAGTGCTAGTCCCCATGGGCTAAGCTCCTACAATGAGCAGTTCTTC. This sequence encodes CSASPHGLSSYNEQFF.